A single sample gave rise to the 17 T cell receptor beta chains below, sequenced in a study of CD8+ T cells in alopecia areata. RNA, once extracted, was reverse transcribed into cDNA for use as the sequencing template. Sequenced by immunoSEQ multiplex PCR; TCRdb stores in-frame clones only, minus some. The profile shows some 190,000 clones, roughly three fifths of them singletons. The treatment: oral pan-JAK inhibitor, 5-10 mg twice daily. This specimen was CD4+ T cells sorted from blood, taken at week 4, from a patient treated with tofacitinib. The receptors derive from a human donor with alopecia areata.

The table lists this clone with a few counts. The chain combines TRBV5-1 with TRBJ2-7; 10 bases map to TRBD2. This CDR3 has 16 residues. Germline V gives CDR1 SGHRS, CDR2 YFSETQ. J lost 0 bases, V lost 6 bases, and 9 bases had no gene match. Here the CDR3 reads CASTQTSGLSSYEQYF. DNA for the CDR3: TGCGCCAGCACTCAGACTAGCGGGCTAAGCTCCTACGAGCAGTACTTC.

This clone has only a few counts. The chain joins TRBV18 to TRBJ2-2; 7 nucleotides line up with TRBD2. Trimming removed 3 bases from V and 7 bases from J; junction bases left unmatched: 8. The CDR3 covers 15 residues. Looked up from germline, CDR1 is KGHSH and CDR2 is LQKENI. The CDR3 spells CASSPRLADVGELFF. The CDR3 DNA follows: TGTGCCAGCTCACCGAGGCTAGCGGACGTCGGGGAGCTGTTTTTT.

This chain uses TRBV30 with TRBJ2-4; D remains ambiguous. V was cut by 3 bases and J by 1 base, with 7 bases left in between. The CDR3 is 13 residues long. Per the germline V gene, CDR1 is GTSNPN and CDR2 is SVGIG (reference sequence). The CDR3 coding sequence is TGTGCCTGGAGCCGGCAGGCCAAAAACATTCAGTACTTC. Translated, it gives CAWSRQAKNIQYF.

This clone was detected only a few times. The genes are TRBV25-1 and TRBJ1-1; no clear D. The CDR3 runs 13 residues. Germline-derived CDR1 and CDR2 are MGHDK and SYGVNS. Trimming removed 6 bases from V and 3 bases from J, with 11 bases in between. CDR3: CASSRTADTEAFF. Here the CDR3 DNA reads TGTGCCAGCAGCCGAACAGCGGACACTGAAGCTTTCTTT.

This clone has just a few counts. CDR3 in amino acids: CASSQEYGPPYEQYF. CDR3 coding DNA: TGCGCCAGCAGCCAAGAGTACGGGCCACCCTACGAGCAGTACTTC. V is TRBV4-1 and J is TRBJ2-7; no reliable D call. The V gene's germline CDR1 is MGHRA and CDR2 YSYEKL. The length of the CDR3 is 15 residues. V gave up 0 bases and J gave up 2 bases, with 11 bases separating them.

This sequence joins TRBV2 and TRBJ2-1; unclear D gene. The CDR3 has 11 amino acids. The V and J ends lost 7 bases and 8 bases respectively, with 9 bases between them. The germline gives CDR1 SNHLY, CDR2 FYNNEI. CDR3 amino acids: CASTFSDEQFF. For the CDR3, the DNA is TGTGCCAGCACCTTCAGCGATGAGCAGTTCTTC.

The gene calls are TRBV4-1 and TRBJ1-5, with TRBD1 as a possible D gene (6 bases). V was clipped by 1 base and J by 2 bases, with 15 bases between them. Germline V gene lookup returns CDR1 MGHRA and CDR2 YSYEKL. The CDR3 has 17 amino acids. In nucleotides, the CDR3 is TGCGCCAGCAGCCAAGTTGACAGGCCGGGGCGCAATCAGCCCCAGCATTTT. Its translation is CASSQVDRPGRNQPQHF.

There are a few counts of this clone. Other DNA sequences from this sample encode an identical CDR3 as well. The chain has TRBV5-6 and TRBJ1-2; D call uncertain. V gave up 2 bases and J gave up 1 base, with 15 bases separating them. Germline CDR1 SGHDT, CDR2 YYEEEE. The CDR3 is 16 amino acids. The CDR3 here is CASSFSSAVLNYGYTF. Written as DNA, the CDR3 is TGTGCCAGCAGCTTTTCAAGCGCAGTACTTAACTATGGCTACACCTTC.

The rearrangement joins TRBV29-1 to TRBJ2-3, with D perhaps being TRBD1 or TRBD2 (5 bases each). The germline V gene encodes CDR1 SQVTM and CDR2 ANQGSEA. This CDR3 has 14 residues. Trimming took 1 base from V and 7 from J, leaving 15 bases between them. CDR3 in DNA: TGCAGCGTTGAAGGAGGGGAAGGAGTCAATACGCAGTATTTT. Amino acid sequence: CSVEGGEGVNTQYF.

V usage is TRBV7-2 and J usage is TRBJ1-1; D is unresolved. Trimming shortened V by 3 bases and J by 0 bases, and 11 bases separated the two germline ends. Germline V gene sequence: CDR1 SGHTA, CDR2 FQGNSA. The CDR3 runs 15 residues. This CDR3 is CASSFRAMLNTEAFF. DNA of the CDR3: TGTGCCAGCAGCTTCCGGGCCATGTTGAACACTGAAGCTTTCTTT.

This clone has only a few counts. This chain connects TRBV30 to TRBJ1-4; 8 bases are a match to TRBD1. With V trimmed by 5 bases and J by 3 bases, 8 bases remained unmatched. Per germline, CDR1 GTSNPN and CDR2 SVGIG (reference sequence). The CDR3 has 15 amino acids. CDR3 residues: CAWGIQGAANEKLFF. The CDR3 coding sequence is TGTGCCTGGGGAATCCAGGGGGCAGCTAATGAAAAACTGTTTTTT.

The rearrangement links TRBV2 to TRBJ2-7, with 13 bases aligning to TRBD2. J lost 6 bases, V lost 10 bases, and 6 bases had no gene match. The CDR3 consists of 13 residues. Germline CDR1 reads SNHLY; CDR2 reads FYNNEI. The CDR3 region has the DNA TGTGCCACCACACTAGCGGGAGGGCGCGAGCAGTACTTC. Its translation is CATTLAGGREQYF.

This CDR3 is CASSQSFEGQQNTEAFF. The CDR3 bases are TGCGCCAGCAGTCAATCCTTCGAGGGACAGCAGAACACTGAAGCTTTCTTT. V usage is TRBV23-1 and J usage is TRBJ1-1, with 7 bases matching TRBD1. TRBV23-1 is annotated as an ORF whose role is uncertain. The CDR3 has 17 amino acids. J was trimmed by 1 base and V by 0 bases; bases with no gene match: 8.

The chain joins TRBV29-1 to TRBJ2-1, with 8 bases aligning to TRBD1. The V gene's germline CDR1 is SQVTM and CDR2 ANQGSEA. J gave up 4 bases and V 7 bases, and 15 bases lay outside the gene matches. The CDR3 extends over 16 amino acids. CDR3 in amino acids: CSGTKLTGDMYNEQFF. The CDR3 DNA reads TGCAGCGGGACAAAATTGACAGGGGACATGTACAATGAGCAGTTCTTC.

The rearrangement uses TRBV10-3 and TRBJ2-3; TRBD2 agrees at 8 bases. CDR3 size: 13 residues. Trimming at V came to 11 bases and at J to 2 bases, leaving 6 bases not matched to a gene. CDR1 is ENHRY, CDR2 SYGVKD, per germline. In DNA form, the CDR3 reads TGTGCCGCGAAAGCGGGAGTCACAGATACGCAGTATTTT. Encoded protein: CAAKAGVTDTQYF.

The DNA of the CDR3 is TGCAGCGTTTTGGGGACAGCTCAGTCCAACTATGGCTACACCTTC. Its translation is CSVLGTAQSNYGYTF. This chain links TRBV29-1 with TRBJ1-2; 7 bases line up with TRBD1. V lost 5 bases, J lost 2 bases, and 11 bases stayed unmatched. This CDR3 region has 15 residues. Germline values: CDR1 SQVTM, CDR2 ANQGSEA.

The chain combines TRBV29-1 with TRBJ2-1; TRBD2 matches 9 bases. Germline CDR1 reads SQVTM; CDR2 reads ANQGSEA. The CDR3 contains 13 residues. V lost 4 bases to trimming and J lost 7 bases; unmatched junction nucleotides: 5. CDR3 amino acids: CSVGREGQNEQFF. In nucleotides, the CDR3 is TGCAGCGTTGGGCGGGAGGGCCAGAATGAGCAGTTCTTC.